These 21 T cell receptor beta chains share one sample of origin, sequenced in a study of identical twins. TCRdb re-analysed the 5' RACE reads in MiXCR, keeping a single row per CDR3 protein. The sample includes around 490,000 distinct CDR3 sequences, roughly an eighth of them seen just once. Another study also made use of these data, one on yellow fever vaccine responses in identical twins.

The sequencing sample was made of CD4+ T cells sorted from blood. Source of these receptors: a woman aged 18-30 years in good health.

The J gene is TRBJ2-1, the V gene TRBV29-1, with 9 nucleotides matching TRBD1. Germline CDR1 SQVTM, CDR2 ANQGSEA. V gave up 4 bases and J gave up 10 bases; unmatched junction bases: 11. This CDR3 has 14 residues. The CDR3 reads CSVVVGTGQREQFF. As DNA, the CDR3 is TGCAGCGTTGTGGTTGGGACAGGGCAGAGAGAGCAGTTCTTC.

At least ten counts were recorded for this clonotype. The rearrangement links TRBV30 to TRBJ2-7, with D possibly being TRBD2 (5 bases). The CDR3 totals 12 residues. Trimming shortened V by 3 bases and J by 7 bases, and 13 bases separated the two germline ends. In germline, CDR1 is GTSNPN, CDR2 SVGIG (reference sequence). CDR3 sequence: CAWRAGRGEQYF. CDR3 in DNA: TGTGCCTGGAGGGCGGGCCGAGGGGAGCAGTACTTC. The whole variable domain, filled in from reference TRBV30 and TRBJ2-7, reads SQTIHQWPATLVQPVGSPLSLECTVEGTSNPNLYWYRQAAGRGLQLLFYSVGIGQISSEVPQNLSASRPQDRQFILSSKKLLLSDSGFYLCAWRAGRGEQYFGPGTRLTVT.

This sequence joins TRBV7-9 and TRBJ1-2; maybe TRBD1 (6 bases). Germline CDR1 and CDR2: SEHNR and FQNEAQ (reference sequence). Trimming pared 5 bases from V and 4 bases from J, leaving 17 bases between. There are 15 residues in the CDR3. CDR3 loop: CASSISAGDTYGYTF. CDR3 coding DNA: TGTGCCAGCAGCATCAGCGCAGGGGACACCTATGGCTACACCTTC. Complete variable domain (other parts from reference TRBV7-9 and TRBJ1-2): DTGVSQNPRHKITKRGQNVTFRCDPISEHNRLYWYRQTLGQGPEFLTYFQNEAQLEKSRLLSDRFSAERPKGSFSTLEIQRTEQGDSAMYLCASSISAGDTYGYTFGSGTRLTVV.

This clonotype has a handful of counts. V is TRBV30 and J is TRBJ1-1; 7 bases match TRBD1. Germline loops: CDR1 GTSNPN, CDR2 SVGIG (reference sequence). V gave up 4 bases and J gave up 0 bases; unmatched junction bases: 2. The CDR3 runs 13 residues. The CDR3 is CAWTTGMNTEAFF. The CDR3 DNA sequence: TGTGCCTGGACGACAGGGATGAACACTGAAGCTTTCTTT.

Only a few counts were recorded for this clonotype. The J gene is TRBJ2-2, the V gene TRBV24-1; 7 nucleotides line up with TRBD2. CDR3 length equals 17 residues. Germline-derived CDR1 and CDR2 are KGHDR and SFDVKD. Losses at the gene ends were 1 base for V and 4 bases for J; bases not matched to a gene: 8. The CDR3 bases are TGTGCCACCAGTGATTTCTCAGCGGGGCGTAGCACCGGGGAGCTGTTTTTT. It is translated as CATSDFSAGRSTGELFF.

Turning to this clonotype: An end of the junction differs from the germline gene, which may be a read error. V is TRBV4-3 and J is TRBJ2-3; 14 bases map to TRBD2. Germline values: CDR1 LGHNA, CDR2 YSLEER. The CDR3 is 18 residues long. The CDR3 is CASRQGVRGLAGADTQYF. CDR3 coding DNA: TGCGCCAGCAGACAAGGAGTCAGGGGACTAGCGGGAGCAGATACGCAGTATTTT.

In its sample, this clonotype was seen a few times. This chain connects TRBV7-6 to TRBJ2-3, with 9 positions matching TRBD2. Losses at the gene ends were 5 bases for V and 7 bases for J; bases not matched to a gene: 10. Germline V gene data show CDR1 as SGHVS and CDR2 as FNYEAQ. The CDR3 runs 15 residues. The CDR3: CASSVIAGAPNTQYF. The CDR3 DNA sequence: TGTGCCAGCAGCGTTATAGCGGGAGCTCCCAATACGCAGTATTTT.

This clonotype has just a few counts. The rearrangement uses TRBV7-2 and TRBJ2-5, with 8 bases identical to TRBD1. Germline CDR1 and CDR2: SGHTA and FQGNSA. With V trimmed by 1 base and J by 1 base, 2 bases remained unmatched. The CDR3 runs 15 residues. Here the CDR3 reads CASSLGQGSQETQYF. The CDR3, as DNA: TGTGCCAGCAGCTTAGGACAGGGGTCCCAAGAGACCCAGTACTTC.

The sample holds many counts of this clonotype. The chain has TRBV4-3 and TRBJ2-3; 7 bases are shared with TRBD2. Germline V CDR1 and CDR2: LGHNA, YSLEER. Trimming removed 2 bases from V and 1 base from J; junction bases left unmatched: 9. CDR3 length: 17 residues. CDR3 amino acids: CASSQTISGIRTDTQYF. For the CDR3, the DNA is TGCGCCAGCAGCCAAACAATAAGCGGGATACGCACAGATACGCAGTATTTT.

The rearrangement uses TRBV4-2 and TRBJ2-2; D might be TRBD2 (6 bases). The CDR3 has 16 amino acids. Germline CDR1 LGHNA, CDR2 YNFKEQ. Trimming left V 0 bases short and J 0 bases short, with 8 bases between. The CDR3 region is CASSQDGLPNTGELFF. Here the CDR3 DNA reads TGTGCCAGCAGCCAAGATGGACTACCGAACACCGGGGAGCTGTTTTTT.

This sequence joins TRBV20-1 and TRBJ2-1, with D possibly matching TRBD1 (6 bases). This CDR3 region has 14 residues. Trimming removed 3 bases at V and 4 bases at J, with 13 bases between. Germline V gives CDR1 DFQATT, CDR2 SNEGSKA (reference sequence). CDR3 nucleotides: TGCAGTGCTAGTTGGCCAGGGGCTTACAATGAGCAGTTCTTC. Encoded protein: CSASWPGAYNEQFF.

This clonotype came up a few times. The CDR3 nucleotides are TGTGCCAGCAGCCCACAGGACGGGAACACTGAAGCTTTCTTT. Translating gives CASSPQDGNTEAFF. The chain joins TRBV7-3 to TRBJ1-1, with D possibly being TRBD1 (5 bases). CDR1 and CDR2 from the germline V gene are SGHTA and FQGTGA. The CDR3 spans 14 residues. Trimming shortened V by 5 bases and J by 1 base, and 11 bases separated the two germline ends.

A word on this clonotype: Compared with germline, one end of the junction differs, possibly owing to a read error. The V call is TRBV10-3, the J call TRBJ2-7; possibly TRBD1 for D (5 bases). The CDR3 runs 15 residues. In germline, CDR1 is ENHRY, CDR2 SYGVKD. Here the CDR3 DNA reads TGTGCCATCAGTGAGGGCCAGGGCCTCCGCTACGAGGAGTACTTC. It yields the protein CAISEGQGLRYEEYF.

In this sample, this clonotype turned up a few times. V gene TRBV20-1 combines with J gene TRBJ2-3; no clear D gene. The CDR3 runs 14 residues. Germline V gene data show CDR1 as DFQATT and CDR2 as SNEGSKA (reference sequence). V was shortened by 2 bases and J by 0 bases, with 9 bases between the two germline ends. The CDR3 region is CSARYQASTDTQYF. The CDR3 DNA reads TGCAGTGCTAGATACCAAGCCAGCACAGATACGCAGTATTTT.

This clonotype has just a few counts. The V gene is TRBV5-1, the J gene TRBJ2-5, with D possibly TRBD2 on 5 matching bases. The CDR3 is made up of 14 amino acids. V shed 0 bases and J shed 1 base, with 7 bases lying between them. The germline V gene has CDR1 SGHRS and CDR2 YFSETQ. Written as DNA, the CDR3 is TGCGCCAGCAGCTTGGCGCTAGCCCAAGAGACCCAGTACTTC. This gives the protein CASSLALAQETQYF.

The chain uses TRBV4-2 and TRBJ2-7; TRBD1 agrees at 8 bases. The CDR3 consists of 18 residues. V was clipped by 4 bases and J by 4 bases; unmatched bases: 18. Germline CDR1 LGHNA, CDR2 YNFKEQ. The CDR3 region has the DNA TGTGCCAGCAGCCGAATGAGAACAGGGGGGCTCGGGCAATACGAGCAGTACTTC. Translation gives CASSRMRTGGLGQYEQYF.

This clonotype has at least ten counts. The CDR3 region is CASSQAGNQPQHF. In DNA, the CDR3 is TGTGCCAGCAGCCAAGCAGGGAATCAGCCCCAGCATTTT. The V call is TRBV4-2, the J call TRBJ1-5; tentatively, D is TRBD1 (5 bases). V shed 1 base and J shed 4 bases, with 5 bases lying between them. CDR3 length: 13 residues. The germline gives CDR1 LGHNA, CDR2 YNFKEQ.

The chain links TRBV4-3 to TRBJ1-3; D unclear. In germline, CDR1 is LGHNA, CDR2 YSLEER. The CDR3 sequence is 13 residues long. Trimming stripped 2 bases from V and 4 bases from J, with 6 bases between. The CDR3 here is CASSQLLGNTIYF. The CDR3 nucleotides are TGCGCCAGCAGCCAACTCCTCGGAAACACCATATATTTT.

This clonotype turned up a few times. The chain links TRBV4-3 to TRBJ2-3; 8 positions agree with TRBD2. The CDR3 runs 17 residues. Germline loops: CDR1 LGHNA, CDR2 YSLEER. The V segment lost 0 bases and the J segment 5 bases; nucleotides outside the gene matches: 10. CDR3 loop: CASSQDWTGGPVDTQYF. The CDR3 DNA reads TGCGCCAGCAGCCAAGATTGGACGGGAGGGCCAGTAGATACGCAGTATTTT.

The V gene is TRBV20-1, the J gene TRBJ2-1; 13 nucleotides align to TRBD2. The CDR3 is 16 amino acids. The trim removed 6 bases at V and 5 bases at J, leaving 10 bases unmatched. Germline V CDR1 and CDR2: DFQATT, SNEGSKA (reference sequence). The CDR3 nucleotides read TGCAGTGCCTGGCCACTAGCGGGGGGGAAAAACAATGAGCAGTTCTTC. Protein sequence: CSAWPLAGGKNNEQFF.

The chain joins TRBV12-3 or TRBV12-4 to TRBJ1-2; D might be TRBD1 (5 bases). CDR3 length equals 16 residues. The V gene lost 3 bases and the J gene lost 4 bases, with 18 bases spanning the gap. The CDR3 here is CASSLGGRGIGYGYTF. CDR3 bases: TGTGCCAGCAGTTTGGGGGGACGGGGGATCGGCTATGGCTACACCTTC.